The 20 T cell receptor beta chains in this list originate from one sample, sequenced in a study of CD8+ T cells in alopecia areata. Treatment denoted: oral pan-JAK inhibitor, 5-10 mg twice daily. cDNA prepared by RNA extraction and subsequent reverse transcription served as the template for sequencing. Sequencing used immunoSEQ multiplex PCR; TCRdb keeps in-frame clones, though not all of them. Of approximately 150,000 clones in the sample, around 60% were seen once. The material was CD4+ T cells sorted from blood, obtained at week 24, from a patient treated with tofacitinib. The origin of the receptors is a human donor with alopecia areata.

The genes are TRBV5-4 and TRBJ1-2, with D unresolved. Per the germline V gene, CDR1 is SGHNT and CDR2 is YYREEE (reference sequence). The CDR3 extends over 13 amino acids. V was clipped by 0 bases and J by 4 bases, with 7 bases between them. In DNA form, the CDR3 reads TGTGCCAGCAGCTTGGGGCAGCCCTATGGCTACACCTTC. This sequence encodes CASSLGQPYGYTF.

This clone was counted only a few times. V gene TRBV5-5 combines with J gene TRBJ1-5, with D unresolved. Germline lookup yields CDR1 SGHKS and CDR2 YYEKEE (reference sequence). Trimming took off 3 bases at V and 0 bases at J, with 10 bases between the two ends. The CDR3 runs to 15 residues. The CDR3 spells CASSWVADSNQPQHF. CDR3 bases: TGTGCCAGCAGCTGGGTCGCGGATAGCAATCAGCCCCAGCATTTT.

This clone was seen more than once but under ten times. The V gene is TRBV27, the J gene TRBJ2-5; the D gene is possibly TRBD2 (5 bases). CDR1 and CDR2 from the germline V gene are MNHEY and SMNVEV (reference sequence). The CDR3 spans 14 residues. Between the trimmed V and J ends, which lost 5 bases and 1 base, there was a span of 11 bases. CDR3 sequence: CASSISSSQETQYF. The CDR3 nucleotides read TGTGCCAGCAGTATTTCTAGCTCCCAAGAGACCCAGTACTTC.

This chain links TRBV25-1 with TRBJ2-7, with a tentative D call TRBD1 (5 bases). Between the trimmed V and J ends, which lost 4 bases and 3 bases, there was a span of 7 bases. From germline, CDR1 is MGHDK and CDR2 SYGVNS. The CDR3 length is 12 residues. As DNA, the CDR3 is TGTGCCAGCAGTGCCCAGGGCTACGAGCAGTACTTC. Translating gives CASSAQGYEQYF.

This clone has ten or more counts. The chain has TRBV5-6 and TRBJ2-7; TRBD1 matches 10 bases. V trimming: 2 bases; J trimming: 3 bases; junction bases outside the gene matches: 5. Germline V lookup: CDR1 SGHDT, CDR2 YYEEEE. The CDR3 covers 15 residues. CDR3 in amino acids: CASSFLDRGIYEQYF. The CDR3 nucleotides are TGTGCCAGCAGCTTCTTGGACAGGGGGATCTACGAGCAGTACTTC.

CDR3 amino acids: CASTTRQGEDYGYTF. CDR3 in DNA: TGTGCCAGTACTACTCGACAGGGGGAAGACTATGGCTACACCTTC. The V and J genes are TRBV19 and TRBJ1-2; 9 positions match TRBD1. The trim removed 7 bases at V and 3 bases at J, leaving 9 bases unmatched. The CDR3 totals 15 residues. Germline lookup yields CDR1 LNHDA and CDR2 SQIVND (reference sequence).

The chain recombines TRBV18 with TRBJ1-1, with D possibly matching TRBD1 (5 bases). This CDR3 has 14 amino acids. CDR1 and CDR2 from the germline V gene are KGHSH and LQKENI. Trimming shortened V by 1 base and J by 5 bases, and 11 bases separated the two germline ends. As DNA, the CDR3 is TGTGCCAGCTCACCACGGCAGGGCAGTACTGAAGCTTTCTTT. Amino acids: CASSPRQGSTEAFF.

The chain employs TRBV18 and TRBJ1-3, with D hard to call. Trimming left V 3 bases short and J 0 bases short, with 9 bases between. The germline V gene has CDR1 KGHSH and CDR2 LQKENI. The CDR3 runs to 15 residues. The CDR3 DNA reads TGTGCCAGCTCACCGGTCCGACTCTCTGGAAACACCATATATTTT. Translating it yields CASSPVRLSGNTIYF.

This CDR3 is CASTRGSVPGELFF. The CDR3 DNA sequence: TGTGCCAGCACTAGAGGGAGTGTACCCGGGGAGCTGTTTTTT. This chain joins TRBV2 and TRBJ2-2; tentatively, D is TRBD2 (5 bases). The CDR3 sequence is 14 residues long. Trimming shortened V by 7 bases and J by 6 bases, and 15 bases separated the two germline ends. CDR1 is SNHLY and CDR2 is FYNNEI in the germline V gene.

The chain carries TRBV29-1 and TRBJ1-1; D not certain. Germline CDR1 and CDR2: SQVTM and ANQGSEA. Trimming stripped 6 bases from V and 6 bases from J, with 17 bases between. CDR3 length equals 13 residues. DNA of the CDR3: TGCAGCGTCGGCCGGGCGGAGAGCGCTGAAGCTTTCTTT. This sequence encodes CSVGRAESAEAFF.

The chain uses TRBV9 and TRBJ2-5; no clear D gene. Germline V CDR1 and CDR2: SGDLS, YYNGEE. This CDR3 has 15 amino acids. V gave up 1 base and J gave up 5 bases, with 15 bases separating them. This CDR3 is CASSVHKSPMETQYF. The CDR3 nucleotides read TGTGCCAGCAGCGTACACAAATCGCCCATGGAGACCCAGTACTTC.

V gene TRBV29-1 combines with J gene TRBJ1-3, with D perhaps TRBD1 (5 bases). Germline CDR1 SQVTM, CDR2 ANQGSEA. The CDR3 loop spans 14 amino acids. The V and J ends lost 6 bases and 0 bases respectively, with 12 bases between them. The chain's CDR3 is CSVSTDNSGNTIYF. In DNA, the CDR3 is TGCAGCGTCTCGACAGATAACTCTGGAAACACCATATATTTT.

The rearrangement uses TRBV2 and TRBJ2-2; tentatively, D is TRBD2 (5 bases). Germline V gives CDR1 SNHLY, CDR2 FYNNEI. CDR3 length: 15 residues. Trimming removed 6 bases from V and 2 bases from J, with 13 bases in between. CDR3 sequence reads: CASRGRGDNTGELFF. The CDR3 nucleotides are TGTGCCAGCAGAGGACGGGGTGATAACACCGGGGAGCTGTTTTTT.

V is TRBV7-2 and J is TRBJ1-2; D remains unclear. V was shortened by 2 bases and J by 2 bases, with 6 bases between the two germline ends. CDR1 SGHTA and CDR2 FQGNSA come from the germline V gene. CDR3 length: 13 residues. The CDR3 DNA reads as TGTGCCAGCAGCTTACAGCAGAACTATGGCTACACCTTC. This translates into CASSLQQNYGYTF.

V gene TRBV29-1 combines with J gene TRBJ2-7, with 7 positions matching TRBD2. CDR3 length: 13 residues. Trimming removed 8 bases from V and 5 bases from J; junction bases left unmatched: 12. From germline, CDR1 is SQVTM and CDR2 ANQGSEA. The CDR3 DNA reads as TGCAGCTCCGGTGGCGCGGGGGACCACGAGCAGTACTTC. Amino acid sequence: CSSGGAGDHEQYF.

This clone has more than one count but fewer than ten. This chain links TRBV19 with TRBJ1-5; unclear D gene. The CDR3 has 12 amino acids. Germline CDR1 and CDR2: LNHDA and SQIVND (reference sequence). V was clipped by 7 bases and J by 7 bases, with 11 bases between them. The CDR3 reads CASNLVGQPQHF. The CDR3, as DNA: TGTGCCAGTAACCTCGTGGGCCAGCCCCAGCATTTT.

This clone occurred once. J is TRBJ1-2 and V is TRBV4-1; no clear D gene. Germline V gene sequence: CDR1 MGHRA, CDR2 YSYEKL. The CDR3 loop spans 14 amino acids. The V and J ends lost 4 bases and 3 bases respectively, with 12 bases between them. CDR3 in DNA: TGCGCCAGCAGCCTCGATCGGCCTGACTATGGCTACACCTTC. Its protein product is CASSLDRPDYGYTF.

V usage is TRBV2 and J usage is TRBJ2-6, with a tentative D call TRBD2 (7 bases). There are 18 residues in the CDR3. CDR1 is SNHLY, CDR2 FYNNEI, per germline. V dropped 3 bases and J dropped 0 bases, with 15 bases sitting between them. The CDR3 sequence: CASSDEGGGYSGANVLTF. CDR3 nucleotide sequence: TGTGCCAGCAGTGATGAGGGAGGGGGGTACTCTGGGGCCAACGTCCTGACTTTC. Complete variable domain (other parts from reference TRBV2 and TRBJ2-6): EPEVTQTPSHQVTQMGQEVILRCVPISNHLYFYWYRQILGQKVEFLVSFYNNEISEKSEIFDDQFSVERPDGSNFTLKIRSTKLEDSAMYFCASSDEGGGYSGANVLTFGAGSRLTVL.

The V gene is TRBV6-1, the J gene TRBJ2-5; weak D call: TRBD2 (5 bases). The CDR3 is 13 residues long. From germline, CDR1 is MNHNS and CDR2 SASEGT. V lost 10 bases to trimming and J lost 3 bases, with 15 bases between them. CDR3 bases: TGTGCCATCTCGGGGATCTCCGAAGAGACCCAGTACTTC. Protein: CAISGISEETQYF.

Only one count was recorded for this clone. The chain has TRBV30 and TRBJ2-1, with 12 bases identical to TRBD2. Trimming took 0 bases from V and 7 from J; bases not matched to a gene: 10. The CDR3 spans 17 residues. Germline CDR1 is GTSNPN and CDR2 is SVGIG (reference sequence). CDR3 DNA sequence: TGTGCCTGGAGTGTACCCTCCCTAGCGGGGGGGAAAAATGAGCAGTTCTTC. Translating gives CAWSVPSLAGGKNEQFF.